The subject of this entry is one T cell receptor (beta chain). What it binds is unknown. Clones were read by immunoSEQ multiplex PCR, and TCRdb kept only the in-frame ones, dropping some. In the table there are more than 95,000 clones, 92% of which are singletons. Germline values: CDR1 SGHTA, CDR2 FQGTGA. This CDR3 contains 18 residues. V lost 2 bases, J lost 0 bases, and 16 bases lay in between. These data are taken from a study of T cell responses to AZD1222 COVID-19 vaccine. Study at large: The study pooled second doses at about 4 or about 12 weeks.

Study observations and caveats: Seropositive status at baseline applied to only five to seven AZD1222 recipients. The donor group comprised mostly white British people and more females; the analysis possibly underestimated clonal diversity. CD4 TCRs associated with vaccination spanned spike, dominating at 160-218 and 743-854.

V gene TRBV7-3 combines with J gene TRBJ1-4; tentatively, D is TRBD1 (6 bases). The TCR originated in an adult in good health. This specimen consisted of peripheral blood, obtained on day 0 of AZD1222 vaccination. Here the CDR3 DNA reads TGTGCCAGCAGCTTACCCTCCATACAGGGTGCAACTAATGAAAAACTGTTTTTT. This translates into CASSLPSIQGATNEKLFF.